Listed below are T cell receptor beta chains from one sample, sequenced in a study of blood T cell repertoires in COVID-19. The method was immunoSEQ multiplex PCR; TCRdb's version includes in-frame clones alone and lacks a portion of them. The table records 300,000 or so clones, more than 75% of them present only once. Material for sequencing was peripheral blood. These receptors were taken from a woman in her forties or fifties who had recovered from COVID-19. Each CDR3 is given with its conserved first and last residue. Each record gives: clone size, J gene, D gene, V gene, CDR3 DNA, CDR3 protein. The D gene is left open where the match is weak. Some rows have no size entry. The others give once, few or many, or a class for an expanded clone.

NA TRBJ1-4 NA TRBV12-3/TRBV12-4 TGTGCCAGCAGTTTGGGCGAAAAACTGTTTTTT CASSLGEKLFF
NA TRBJ2-2 NA TRBV6-6 TGTGCCAGCACCAGAATGCAGGCCGGGGAGCTGTTTTTT CASTRMQAGELFF
NA TRBJ2-1 NA TRBV11-3 TGTGCCAGCAGCTTAGATGGCAGATACAATGAGCAGTTCTTC CASSLDGRYNEQFF
NA TRBJ2-6 NA TRBV28 TGTGCCAGCAGTATTTTAGGAGGGGCGGGGGCCAACGTCCTGACTTTC CASSILGGAGANVLTF
NA TRBJ2-4 NA TRBV12-3/TRBV12-4 TGTGCCAGCCGTTCCCCCCCCGGAAACATTCAGTACTTC CASRSPPGNIQYF
once TRBJ1-5 NA TRBV9 TGTGCCAGCAGCATAGGAACAGGGAAAGGGCAGCCCCAGCATTTT CASSIGTGKGQPQHF
NA TRBJ2-7 TRBD2 TRBV18 TGTGCCAGCTCACCCACTAGCGGGGGGCCCTACGAGCAGTACTTC CASSPTSGGPYEQYF
NA TRBJ2-5 NA TRBV5-6 TGTGCCAGCAGCGGCTGGCGGCAGAGTTTGGAGACCCAGTACTTC CASSGWRQSLETQYF
NA TRBJ2-2 NA TRBV28 TGTGCCAGCAGTTTGGGGCTAGCGCGGACCGGGGAGCTGTTTTTT CASSLGLARTGELFF
NA TRBJ2-3 NA TRBV19 TGTGCCAGTAGTCTGATAGGGGGGGTCACAGATACGCAGTATTTT CASSLIGGVTDTQYF
NA TRBJ2-2 TRBD2 TRBV5-4 TGTGCCAGCAGCTTGGTGGGGGGACTAAACACCGGGGAGCTGTTTTTT CASSLVGGLNTGELFF
once TRBJ1-4 NA TRBV19 TGTGCCAGTAGCGTAGGAGTATCTGCAACTAATGAAAAACTGTTTTTT CASSVGVSATNEKLFF
NA TRBJ2-5 NA TRBV5-6 TGTGCCAGCAGCTCATCGGACAGACAAGAGACCCAGTACTTC CASSSSDRQETQYF
few TRBJ1-4 TRBD1 TRBV28 TGTGCCAGCATCGGGACAGTAAATGAAAAACTGTTTTTT CASIGTVNEKLFF
NA TRBJ2-7 TRBD2 TRBV5-1 TGCGCCAGCAGCTTGGAGACTAGCGGGAGGGTACTCTCCTACGAGCAGTACTTC CASSLETSGRVLSYEQYF
NA TRBJ2-7 TRBD1 TRBV6-5 TGTGCCAGCAGTTTGGACAGGGAAAGAGAGCAGTACTTC CASSLDREREQYF
NA TRBJ1-1 NA TRBV19 TGTGCCAGTAGTATAGATCTTTCGCGCTCGGAAGCTTTCTTT CASSIDLSRSEAFF
NA TRBJ1-1 NA TRBV24-1 TGTGCCACCAGTGACCCCGGTGGTGGCACTGAAGCTTTCTTT CATSDPGGGTEAFF
NA TRBJ2-3 NA TRBV6-5 TGTGCCAGCAGTTACACGGGAACAGATACGCAGTATTTT CASSYTGTDTQYF
NA TRBJ2-7 NA TRBV5-6 TGTGCCAGCAGCTCGGTACACGAGCAGTACTTC CASSSVHEQYF
NA TRBJ2-3 NA TRBV20-1 TGCAGTGCTGCACTAGCTGGTGCGCAGTATTTT CSAALAGAQYF
NA TRBJ2-2 NA TRBV6-1 TGTGCCAGCAGTGAAATCAGGGGTCGGGGCGGGGAGCTGTTTTTT CASSEIRGRGGELFF
NA TRBJ2-4 NA TRBV20-1 TGCAGTGCTAGTACGGGGTTAGACATTCAGTACTTC CSASTGLDIQYF
NA TRBJ1-2 TRBD1 TRBV28 TGTGCCAGCACCCGGGGGACAGGGCTTGGCTACACCTTC CASTRGTGLGYTF
NA TRBJ2-1 NA TRBV7-9 TGTGCCAGCAGCTCCGTTTCCTATGAGCAGTTCTTC CASSSVSYEQFF
NA TRBJ1-3 NA TRBV6-4 TGTGCCAGCAGTGAATTGGGCGCTGGAAACACCATATATTTT CASSELGAGNTIYF
NA TRBJ2-7 NA TRBV11-2 TGTGCCAGCAACGTGGGGAGCTCCAACGAGCAGTACTTC CASNVGSSNEQYF
NA TRBJ1-5 NA TRBV28 TGTGCCAGCAGTTTATTGGCAGATAGCAATCAGCCCCAGCATTTT CASSLLADSNQPQHF
few TRBJ1-6 TRBD1 TRBV4-2 TGTGCCAGCAGCCTTGGGACAGGGAATAATTCACCCCTCCACTTT CASSLGTGNNSPLHF
NA TRBJ1-5 NA TRBV2 TGTGCCAGCGGAGCGGATCGCTCGGGACAGCCCCAGCATTTT CASGADRSGQPQHF
NA TRBJ2-7 NA TRBV28 TGTGCCAGCAGTCCCTCTTTCTACGAGCAGTACTTC CASSPSFYEQYF
once TRBJ2-7 TRBD1 TRBV30 TGTGCCCTCGGACAGGGGCTCGCGAGCGAGCAGTACTTC CALGQGLASEQYF
NA TRBJ2-1 NA TRBV2 TGTGCCAGCAGTGAGGGACTGGGGGAGCAGTTCTTC CASSEGLGEQFF
NA TRBJ1-2 NA TRBV7-2 TGTGCCAGCAGCACCCCGGGGGGGGCTTATGGCTACACCTTC CASSTPGGAYGYTF
once TRBJ2-7 NA TRBV6-4 TGTGCCAGCAGGAGGGAAGTGGCGGGCCCCTACGAGCAGTACTTC CASRREVAGPYEQYF
NA TRBJ2-7 TRBD1 TRBV6-5 TGTGCCAGCAGCAGGACAGGCTTCTACGAGCAGTACTTC CASSRTGFYEQYF
NA TRBJ1-1 NA TRBV7-9 TGTGCCAGCAGCTCCCGGTCCCGCATGAACACTGAAGCTTTCTTT CASSSRSRMNTEAFF
NA TRBJ1-1 TRBD1 TRBV6-5 TGTGCCAGCAGGAGGGACAGGGTGCTCACTGAAGCTTTCTTT CASRRDRVLTEAFF
NA TRBJ1-5 NA TRBV10-3 TGTGCCATCCAGACAGAAATCAATCAGCCCCAGCATTTT CAIQTEINQPQHF
NA TRBJ1-1 NA TRBV18 TGTGCCAGCTCACGTGGGGCGTTTGTAGAGCTGAACACTGAAGCTTTCTTT CASSRGAFVELNTEAFF
NA TRBJ1-2 TRBD1 TRBV18 TGTGCCAGCTCACCACAGGACAGGGTAATTCCGGGCTACACCTTC CASSPQDRVIPGYTF